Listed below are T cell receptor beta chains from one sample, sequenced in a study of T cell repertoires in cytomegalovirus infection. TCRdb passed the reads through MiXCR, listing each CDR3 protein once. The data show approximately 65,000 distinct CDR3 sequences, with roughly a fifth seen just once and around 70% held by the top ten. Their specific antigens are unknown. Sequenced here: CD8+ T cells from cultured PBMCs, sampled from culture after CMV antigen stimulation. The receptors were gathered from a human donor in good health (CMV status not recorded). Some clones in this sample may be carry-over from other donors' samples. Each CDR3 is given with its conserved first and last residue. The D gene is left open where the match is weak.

CASSVEGGLIETQYF | TRBJ2-5 | 15 | TRBV9 | TRBD1
CASSQDGANTEAFF | TRBJ1-1 | 14 | TRBV7-8 | .
CASSLATGSAPGEQYF | TRBJ2-7 | 16 | TRBV27 | .
CASRGQNTEAFF | TRBJ1-1 | 12 | TRBV27 | .
CATSRDHETQYF | TRBJ2-5 | 12 | TRBV15 | .
CASNSIGRSSGNTIYF | TRBJ1-3 | 16 | TRBV7-9 | .
CASSLRLSGNYGYTF | TRBJ1-2 | 15 | TRBV7-2 | .
CASSLGGVNEQFF | TRBJ2-1 | 13 | TRBV12-3/TRBV12-4 | TRBD2
CASSQDKSSRISYEQYF | TRBJ2-7 | 17 | TRBV4-1 | .
CASSLHRTGNTIYF | TRBJ1-3 | 14 | TRBV11-2 | .
CASSLYPQENTEAFF | TRBJ1-1 | 15 | TRBV27 | .
CASSRVYESPDLTF | TRBJ2-6 | 14 | TRBV4-1 | .
CASSEWTGSYEQYF | TRBJ2-7 | 14 | TRBV6-4 | TRBD1
CVFRGPNQPQHF | TRBJ1-5 | 12 | TRBV7-6 | .
CASSFAGRTEAFF | TRBJ1-1 | 13 | TRBV12-3/TRBV12-4 | .
CDSSIGQEMNTEAFF | TRBJ1-1 | 15 | TRBV19 | .
CASSEIDRGQVTYNEQFF | TRBJ2-1 | 18 | TRBV7-9 | TRBD1
CASSLARAIHTEAFF | TRBJ1-1 | 15 | TRBV5-5 | .
CASSADRVMLATNEKLFF | TRBJ1-4 | 18 | TRBV6-1 | TRBD1
CASSSYDRAGSPLHF | TRBJ1-6 | 15 | TRBV7-8 | TRBD1
CSARDQAGENTEAFF | TRBJ1-1 | 15 | TRBV20-1 | .
CASSFTSNEKLFF | TRBJ1-4 | 13 | TRBV27 | .
CASSQDLPTSLATDTQYF | TRBJ2-3 | 18 | TRBV4-3 | .
CASSPPGGHYGYTF | TRBJ1-2 | 14 | TRBV6-2/TRBV6-3 | .
CASKGPRRAFF | TRBJ1-1 | 11 | TRBV19 | .
CASSSFIVDRGRMNTEAFF | TRBJ1-1 | 19 | TRBV28 | TRBD1
CASSLSGTGVAYEQYF | TRBJ2-7 | 16 | TRBV7-3 | TRBD1
CASSHRPLPPGTGGADYGYTF | TRBJ1-2 | 21 | TRBV4-1 | TRBD1
CASRVGVNTEAFF | TRBJ1-1 | 13 | TRBV7-9 | .